Each of the 28 T cell receptor beta chains below was sequenced from the same sample in a study of Ad26.COV2.S vaccination and SARS-CoV-2 variants. The method was immunoSEQ multiplex PCR; TCRdb's version includes in-frame clones alone and lacks a portion of them. In the table there are over 350,000 clones, 80% to 90% of which are singletons. Treatment defined: approximately 18 received Ad26.COV2.S at low or high dose, single or two shots; several received placebo; per-sample allocation not given. All samples were drawn on day 63, counting from the first vaccine or placebo injection. The sample here was peripheral blood, taken in a trial of Ad26.COV2.S vaccine versus placebo. These receptors all come from a person between 18 and 59 years old who received the Ad26.COV2.S COVID-19 vaccine or a placebo.

The chain's CDR3 is CASSEGGTKKLFF. CDR3 DNA: TGTGCCAGCAGTGAGGGGGGGACTAAAAAACTGTTTTTT. The chain joins TRBV2 to TRBJ1-4, with D possibly matching TRBD1 (5 bases). The CDR3 sequence is 13 residues long. The germline gives CDR1 SNHLY, CDR2 FYNNEI. The V gene lost 3 bases and the J gene lost 9 bases, with 11 bases spanning the gap.

A note on this clone: A much larger clone lies one base from this, so it may be a read error. The chain employs TRBV10-3 and TRBJ2-7; 11 positions match TRBD1. V gave up 4 bases and J gave up 2 bases; unmatched junction bases: 13. The length of the CDR3 is 18 residues. Germline loops: CDR1 ENHRY, CDR2 SYGVKD. The CDR3 here is CAISGTGGPPGNAYEQYF. In nucleotides, the CDR3 is TGTGCCATCAGTGGGACAGGGGGCCCACCAGGAAATGCCTACGAGCAGTACTTC.

V and J are TRBV2 and TRBJ1-2, with no clear D. The germline V and J ends were trimmed by 0 bases and 8 bases, with 10 bases remaining between them. From germline, CDR1 is SNHLY and CDR2 FYNNEI. The CDR3 has 13 residues. This CDR3 reads CASSEAPLGGYTF. CDR3 coding DNA: TGTGCCAGCAGTGAAGCCCCCCTGGGGGGCTACACCTTC.

The chain employs TRBV5-1 and TRBJ2-1, with TRBD1 as a possible D gene (6 bases). With 2 bases removed from V and 8 bases from J, the gap between germline ends came to 8 bases. The V gene's germline CDR1 is SGHRS and CDR2 YFSETQ. This CDR3 has 12 residues. CDR3 protein: CASSLAGDEQFF. DNA of the CDR3: TGCGCCAGCAGCTTAGCAGGGGATGAGCAGTTCTTC.

The chain uses TRBV19 and TRBJ1-4, with D tentatively TRBD1 (5 bases). V lost 5 bases, J lost 1 base, and 8 bases lay in between. CDR1 is LNHDA, CDR2 SQIVND, per germline (reference sequence). The CDR3 has 14 residues. The CDR3 is CASSPRGTNEKLFF. The CDR3, as DNA: TGTGCCAGTAGTCCAAGGGGAACTAATGAAAAACTGTTTTTT. Filled out from reference TRBV19 and TRBJ1-4, the complete variable domain reads DGGITQSPKYLFRKEGQNVTLSCEQNLNHDAMYWYRQDPGQGLRLIYYSQIVNDFQKGDIAEGYSVSREKKESFPLTVTSAQKNPTAFYLCASSPRGTNEKLFFGSGTQLSVL.

V usage is TRBV30 and J usage is TRBJ1-6; D is perhaps TRBD1 (6 bases). Trimming removed 2 bases from V and 9 bases from J, with 14 bases in between. The CDR3 runs 14 residues. The germline V gene has CDR1 GTSNPN and CDR2 SVGIG (reference sequence). The CDR3 nucleotides read TGTGCCTGGAGTTTGAAGGGGGATTTTTCACCCCTCCACTTT. This encodes CAWSLKGDFSPLHF.

This clone appeared a few times. This chain joins TRBV29-1 and TRBJ1-2, with a tentative D call TRBD1 (5 bases). This CDR3 has 13 residues. Germline CDR1 and CDR2: SQVTM and ANQGSEA. V lost 1 base to trimming and J lost 8 bases, with 14 bases between them. CDR3 DNA: TGCAGCGTTGAAGGGGGGGGTTTTGTAGGCTACACCTTC. Amino acid sequence: CSVEGGGFVGYTF.

J is TRBJ2-7 and V is TRBV7-9; no reliable D call. The germline gives CDR1 SEHNR, CDR2 FQNEAQ (reference sequence). V dropped 3 bases and J dropped 2 bases, with 5 bases sitting between them. The CDR3 consists of 12 residues. As DNA, the CDR3 is TGTGCCAGCAGCTTGGCGGCCTACGAGCAGTACTTC. It yields the protein CASSLAAYEQYF.

This chain uses TRBV7-2 with TRBJ1-1; TRBD1 might be the D (6 bases). CDR3 length equals 16 residues. Germline V gene lookup returns CDR1 SGHTA and CDR2 FQGNSA. Trimming pared 5 bases from V and 0 bases from J, leaving 16 bases between. The DNA for the CDR3 is TGTGCCAGCAGCGGTCCCGGACAGAGAATGAACACTGAAGCTTTCTTT. Amino acids: CASSGPGQRMNTEAFF.

The chain employs TRBV29-1 and TRBJ2-1; D unresolved. Trimming stripped 7 bases from V and 12 bases from J, with 19 bases between. This CDR3 comprises 12 residues. Germline V gene data show CDR1 as SQVTM and CDR2 as ANQGSEA. CDR3 nucleotide sequence: TGCAGCGCCGCCGGGCCGATGGGCGGGCAGTTCTTC. Its protein is CSAAGPMGGQFF.

The chain uses TRBV2 and TRBJ2-4, with no clear D. The germline gives CDR1 SNHLY, CDR2 FYNNEI. The CDR3 has 15 amino acids. V lost 6 bases to trimming and J lost 0 bases, with 12 bases between them. CDR3 bases: TGTGCCAGCAGACCCGGAGATCTAGCCAAAAACATTCAGTACTTC. It codes for CASRPGDLAKNIQYF.

This clone was counted once. The chain links TRBV5-1 to TRBJ1-4; D may be TRBD1 (5 bases). This CDR3 region has 17 residues. V lost 1 base and J 5 bases, leaving 18 bases between the germline ends. Germline V lookup: CDR1 SGHRS, CDR2 YFSETQ. DNA of the CDR3: TGCGCCAGCAGCTTGTTCTCGGGGGATGACCCGAATGAAAAACTGTTTTTT. Its protein product is CASSLFSGDDPNEKLFF.

The chain carries TRBV4-3 and TRBJ1-1; D is ambiguous. The CDR3 length is 15 residues. Germline CDR1 LGHNA, CDR2 YSLEER. V was pared by 1 base and J by 4 bases, with 13 bases between. This CDR3 is CASSQGTAESTEAFF. The CDR3 DNA reads as TGCGCCAGCAGCCAAGGGACTGCTGAGAGCACTGAAGCTTTCTTT.

This clone appeared once. The chain carries TRBV19 and TRBJ1-1; 10 positions agree with TRBD1. Per germline, CDR1 LNHDA and CDR2 SQIVND (reference sequence). Trimming at V came to 5 bases and at J to 6 bases, leaving 9 bases not matched to a gene. The CDR3 contains 15 residues. CDR3 nucleotide sequence: TGTGCCAGTAGTCCCCGGACAGGGGGAACTCCTGAAGCTTTCTTT. Translated: CASSPRTGGTPEAFF.

V gene TRBV7-8 combines with J gene TRBJ1-2; D gene unclear. From germline, CDR1 is SGHVS and CDR2 FQNEAQ. This CDR3 spans 13 amino acids. V lost 5 bases to trimming and J lost 2 bases, with 9 bases between them. In DNA, the CDR3 is TGTGCCAGCAGCCCGGAGAGCAACTATGGCTACACCTTC. It yields the protein CASSPESNYGYTF.

The J gene is TRBJ2-7, the V gene TRBV30, with 7 nucleotides matching TRBD1. CDR3 size: 12 residues. Trimming cost V 7 bases and J 0 bases; bases outside gene matches: 3. Per the germline V gene, CDR1 is GTSNPN and CDR2 is SVGIG (reference sequence). As DNA, the CDR3 is TGTGCCTACACAGGGGACTCCTACGAGCAGTACTTC. This gives the protein CAYTGDSYEQYF. Full variable domain (missing parts from reference TRBV30 and TRBJ2-7): SQTIHQWPATLVQPVGSPLSLECTVEGTSNPNLYWYRQAAGRGLQLLFYSVGIGQISSEVPQNLSASRPQDRQFILSSKKLLLSDSGFYLCAYTGDSYEQYFGPGTRLTVT.

The chain has TRBV28 and TRBJ1-2; D perhaps matches TRBD1 (5 bases). With 11 bases removed from V and 8 bases from J, the gap between germline ends came to 18 bases. There are 12 residues in the CDR3. Germline loops: CDR1 MDHEN, CDR2 SYDVKM. Here the CDR3 DNA reads TGTGCCGCAGGCGGGGCATTTGTGGGCTACACCTTC. It translates to CAAGGAFVGYTF.

The chain is built from TRBV4-1 and TRBJ1-4, with TRBD1 as a possible D gene (5 bases). CDR1 is MGHRA and CDR2 is YSYEKL in the germline V gene. V was clipped by 0 bases and J by 0 bases, with 11 bases between them. The CDR3 is 17 residues long. The CDR3 region has the DNA TGCGCCAGCAGCCAAGAAAAAAGGGGTGCAACTAATGAAAAACTGTTTTTT. Amino acid sequence: CASSQEKRGATNEKLFF.

The rearrangement joins TRBV4-1 to TRBJ2-1, with 7 bases aligning to TRBD2. After removal of 1 base from V and 7 bases from J, the junction contained 4 bases not matched to a gene. Looked up from germline, CDR1 is MGHRA and CDR2 is YSYEKL. The CDR3 runs to 14 residues. The CDR3 DNA sequence: TGCGCCAGCAGCCAAGTGGGGGGGGAGAATGAGCAGTTCTTC. It codes for CASSQVGGENEQFF.

The rearrangement uses TRBV2 and TRBJ2-3; possible D gene TRBD2, 7 bases. The CDR3 is made up of 14 amino acids. The germline V gene has CDR1 SNHLY and CDR2 FYNNEI. The V end lost 7 bases, the J end lost 1 base, and 12 bases lay between the germline ends. The CDR3 loop is CASTKGGGTDTQYF. CDR3 DNA: TGTGCCAGCACCAAGGGGGGGGGCACAGATACGCAGTATTTT.

This clone turned up a few times. This chain connects TRBV12-5 to TRBJ1-5; TRBD1 matches 11 bases. CDR1 and CDR2 from the germline V gene are LGHNT and FRNRAP. The junction had 6 bases not matched to a gene; V was cut back by 0 bases and J by 5 bases. The CDR3 extends over 17 amino acids. CDR3: CASGLVRTGGDDQPQHF. DNA of the CDR3: TGTGCTAGTGGTTTGGTCCGGACAGGGGGCGACGATCAGCCCCAGCATTTT.

The rearrangement links TRBV9 to TRBJ2-7; possibly TRBD2 for D (5 bases). CDR1 SGDLS and CDR2 YYNGEE come from the germline V gene. The CDR3 is 15 amino acids. The V end lost 1 base, the J end lost 0 bases, and 11 bases lay between the germline ends. CDR3 protein: CASSVNHGISYEQYF. The CDR3 DNA is TGTGCCAGCAGCGTAAATCACGGGATCTCCTACGAGCAGTACTTC.

The V gene is TRBV20-1, the J gene TRBJ2-7; the D gene is possibly TRBD1 (5 bases). Trimming shortened V by 6 bases and J by 4 bases, and 10 bases separated the two germline ends. CDR3 length: 11 amino acids. The germline V gene has CDR1 DFQATT and CDR2 SNEGSKA (reference sequence). The CDR3 is CSAVTGYEQYF. DNA for the CDR3: TGCAGTGCGGTTACAGGATACGAGCAGTACTTC.

J is TRBJ2-1 and V is TRBV4-1, with D possibly being TRBD2 (6 bases). There are 17 residues in the CDR3. Germline V gene lookup returns CDR1 MGHRA and CDR2 YSYEKL. Trimming removed 8 bases from V and 0 bases from J, with 20 bases in between. The CDR3 DNA follows: TGCGCCAGCCAAACGGGTGACGGGAGTAGCTCCTACAATGAGCAGTTCTTC. This translates into CASQTGDGSSSYNEQFF.

The chain is built from TRBV29-1 and TRBJ1-1; 9 bases match TRBD1. Germline CDR1 and CDR2: SQVTM and ANQGSEA. V trimming: 4 bases; J trimming: 5 bases; junction bases outside the gene matches: 11. The CDR3 sequence is 15 residues long. CDR3 protein: CSVGYRGREGTEAFF. The DNA for the CDR3 is TGCAGCGTTGGATACAGGGGGCGTGAGGGGACTGAAGCTTTCTTT.

The chain uses TRBV4-1 and TRBJ2-3, with TRBD2 matching 9 bases. CDR1 is MGHRA, CDR2 YSYEKL, per germline. Trimming took 2 bases from V and 2 from J; bases not matched to a gene: 11. The CDR3 sequence is 18 residues long. The CDR3 sequence is CASSQRHRASGDTDTQYF. The CDR3 DNA sequence: TGCGCCAGCAGCCAAAGACATCGCGCTAGCGGGGACACAGATACGCAGTATTTT.

The chain links TRBV7-9 to TRBJ2-7; perhaps TRBD1 as D (6 bases). This CDR3 has 14 residues. The germline V and J ends were trimmed by 4 bases and 4 bases, with 14 bases remaining between them. CDR1 SEHNR and CDR2 FQNEAQ come from the germline V gene (reference sequence). CDR3 coding DNA: TGTGCCAGCAGCTGGGGGCCTCTACTATACGAGCAGTACTTC. It codes for CASSWGPLLYEQYF.

The rearrangement links TRBV9 to TRBJ2-6; unclear D gene. The V end lost 0 bases, the J end lost 1 base, and 2 bases lay between the germline ends. Germline V gives CDR1 SGDLS, CDR2 YYNGEE. The length of the CDR3 is 14 residues. The CDR3 sequence: CASSVASGANVLTF. For the CDR3, the DNA is TGTGCCAGCAGCGTAGCTTCTGGGGCCAACGTCCTGACTTTC.